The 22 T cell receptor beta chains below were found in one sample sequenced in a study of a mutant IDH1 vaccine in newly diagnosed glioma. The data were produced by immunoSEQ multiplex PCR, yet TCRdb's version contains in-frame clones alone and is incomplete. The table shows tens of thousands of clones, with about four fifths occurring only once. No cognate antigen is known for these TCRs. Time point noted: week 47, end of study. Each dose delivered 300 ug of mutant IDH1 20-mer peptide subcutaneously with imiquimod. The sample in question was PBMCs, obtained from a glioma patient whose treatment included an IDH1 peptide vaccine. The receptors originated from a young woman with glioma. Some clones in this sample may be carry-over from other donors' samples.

CDR3 DNA sequence: TGTGCCAGCAGTCAAACCGGGACTCGGGATACTGAGCAGTTCTTC. Amino acid sequence: CASSQTGTRDTEQFF. The chain recombines TRBV27 with TRBJ2-1, with D possibly TRBD2 on 6 matching bases. The V and J ends lost 5 bases and 9 bases respectively, with 20 bases between them. This CDR3 has 15 residues. CDR1 and CDR2 from the germline V gene are MNHEY and SMNVEV (reference sequence).

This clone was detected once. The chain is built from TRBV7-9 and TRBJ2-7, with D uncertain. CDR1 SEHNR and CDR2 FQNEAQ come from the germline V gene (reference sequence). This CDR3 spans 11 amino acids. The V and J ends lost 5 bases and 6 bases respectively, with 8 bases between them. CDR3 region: CASSLAAEQYF. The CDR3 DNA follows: TGTGCCAGCAGCCTCGCGGCCGAGCAGTACTTC.

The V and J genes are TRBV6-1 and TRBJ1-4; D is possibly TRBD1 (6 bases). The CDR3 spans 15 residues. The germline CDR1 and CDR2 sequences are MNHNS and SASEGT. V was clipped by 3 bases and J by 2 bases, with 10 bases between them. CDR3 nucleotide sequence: TGTGCCAGCAGTGACTTCGGGGGCACTAATGAAAAACTGTTTTTT. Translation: CASSDFGGTNEKLFF.

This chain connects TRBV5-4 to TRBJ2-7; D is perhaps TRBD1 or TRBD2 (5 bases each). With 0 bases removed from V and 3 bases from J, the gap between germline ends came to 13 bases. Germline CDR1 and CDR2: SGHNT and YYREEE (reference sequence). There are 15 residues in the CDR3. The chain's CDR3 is CASSLDRDGYYEQYF. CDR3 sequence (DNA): TGTGCCAGCAGCTTGGATCGGGACGGCTACTACGAGCAGTACTTC.

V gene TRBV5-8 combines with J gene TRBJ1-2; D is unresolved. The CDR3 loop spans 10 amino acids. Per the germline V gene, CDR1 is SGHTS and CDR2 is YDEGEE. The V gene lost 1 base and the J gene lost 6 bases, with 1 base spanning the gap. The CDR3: CASSLNGYTF. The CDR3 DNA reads TGTGCCAGCAGCTTGAATGGCTACACCTTC.

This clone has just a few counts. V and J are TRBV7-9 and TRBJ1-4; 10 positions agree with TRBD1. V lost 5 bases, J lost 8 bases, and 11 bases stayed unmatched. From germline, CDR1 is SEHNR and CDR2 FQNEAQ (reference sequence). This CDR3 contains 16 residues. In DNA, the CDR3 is TGTGCCAGCAGCCCCGGGAGAGGGACAGGGGTGGAAAAACTGTTTTTT. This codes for CASSPGRGTGVEKLFF. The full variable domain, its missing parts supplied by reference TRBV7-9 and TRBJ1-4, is DTGVSQNPRHKITKRGQNVTFRCDPISEHNRLYWYRQTLGQGPEFLTYFQNEAQLEKSRLLSDRFSAERPKGSFSTLEIQRTEQGDSAMYLCASSPGRGTGVEKLFFGSGTQLSVL.

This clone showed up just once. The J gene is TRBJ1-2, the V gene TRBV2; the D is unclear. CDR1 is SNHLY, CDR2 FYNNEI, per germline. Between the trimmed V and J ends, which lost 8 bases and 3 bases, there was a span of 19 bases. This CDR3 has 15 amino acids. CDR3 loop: CASLGGVQLYYGYTF. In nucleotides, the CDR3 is TGTGCCAGCCTTGGCGGAGTACAACTGTACTATGGCTACACCTTC. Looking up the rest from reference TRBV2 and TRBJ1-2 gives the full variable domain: EPEVTQTPSHQVTQMGQEVILRCVPISNHLYFYWYRQILGQKVEFLVSFYNNEISEKSEIFDDQFSVERPDGSNFTLKIRSTKLEDSAMYFCASLGGVQLYYGYTFGSGTRLTVV.

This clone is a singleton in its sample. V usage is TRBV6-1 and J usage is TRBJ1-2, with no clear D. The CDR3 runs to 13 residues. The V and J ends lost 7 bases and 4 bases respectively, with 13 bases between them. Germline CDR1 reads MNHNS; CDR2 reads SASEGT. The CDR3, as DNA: TGTGCCAGCATTCGGGAACGGGGCTATGGCTACACCTTC. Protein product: CASIRERGYGYTF.

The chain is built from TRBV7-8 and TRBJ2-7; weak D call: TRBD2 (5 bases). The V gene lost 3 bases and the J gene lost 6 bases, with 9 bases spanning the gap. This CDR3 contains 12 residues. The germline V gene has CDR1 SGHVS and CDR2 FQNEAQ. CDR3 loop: CASSFGEREQYF. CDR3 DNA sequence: TGTGCCAGCAGCTTTGGGGAGCGCGAGCAGTACTTC.

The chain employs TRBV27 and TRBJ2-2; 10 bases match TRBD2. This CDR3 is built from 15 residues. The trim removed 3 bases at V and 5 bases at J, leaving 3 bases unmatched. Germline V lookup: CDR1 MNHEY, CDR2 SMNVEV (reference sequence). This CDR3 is CASSFRTSGTGELFF. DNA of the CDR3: TGTGCCAGCAGTTTTAGGACTAGCGGTACCGGGGAGCTGTTTTTT.

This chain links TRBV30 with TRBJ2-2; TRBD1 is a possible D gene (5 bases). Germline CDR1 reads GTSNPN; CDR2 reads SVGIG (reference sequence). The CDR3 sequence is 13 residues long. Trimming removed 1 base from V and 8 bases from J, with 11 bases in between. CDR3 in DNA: TGTGCCTGGAGTGAACTCGCAGGGGGGGAGCTGTTTTTT. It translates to CAWSELAGGELFF.

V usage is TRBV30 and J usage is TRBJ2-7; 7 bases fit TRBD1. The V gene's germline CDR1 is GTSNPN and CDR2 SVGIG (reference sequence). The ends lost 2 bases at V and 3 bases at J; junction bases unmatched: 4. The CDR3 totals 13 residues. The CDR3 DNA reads TGTGCCTGGAGTTGGGACAGCGACTACGAGCAGTACTTC. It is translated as CAWSWDSDYEQYF.

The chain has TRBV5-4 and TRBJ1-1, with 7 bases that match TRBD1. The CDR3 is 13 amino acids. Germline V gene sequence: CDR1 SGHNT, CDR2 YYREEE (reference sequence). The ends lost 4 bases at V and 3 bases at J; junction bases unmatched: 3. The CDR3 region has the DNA TGTGCCAGCAGCAGGGGGCGCGACACTGAAGCTTTCTTT. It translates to CASSRGRDTEAFF.

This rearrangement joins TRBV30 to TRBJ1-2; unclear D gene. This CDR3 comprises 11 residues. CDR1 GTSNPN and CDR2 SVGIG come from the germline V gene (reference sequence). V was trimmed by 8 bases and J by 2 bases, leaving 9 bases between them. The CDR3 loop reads CAAYGNYGYTF. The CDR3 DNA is TGTGCCGCCTACGGAAACTATGGCTACACCTTC. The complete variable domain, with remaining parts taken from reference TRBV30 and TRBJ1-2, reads SQTIHQWPATLVQPVGSPLSLECTVEGTSNPNLYWYRQAAGRGLQLLFYSVGIGQISSEVPQNLSASRPQDRQFILSSKKLLLSDSGFYLCAAYGNYGYTFGSGTRLTVV.

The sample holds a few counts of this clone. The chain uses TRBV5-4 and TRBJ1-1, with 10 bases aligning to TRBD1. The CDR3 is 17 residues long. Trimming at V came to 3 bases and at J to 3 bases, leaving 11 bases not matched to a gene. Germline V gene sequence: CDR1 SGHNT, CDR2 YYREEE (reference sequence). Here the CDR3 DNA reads TGTGCCAGCAGCTCCTGGGGGACAGGGGTGAGGGACACTGAAGCTTTCTTT. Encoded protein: CASSSWGTGVRDTEAFF.

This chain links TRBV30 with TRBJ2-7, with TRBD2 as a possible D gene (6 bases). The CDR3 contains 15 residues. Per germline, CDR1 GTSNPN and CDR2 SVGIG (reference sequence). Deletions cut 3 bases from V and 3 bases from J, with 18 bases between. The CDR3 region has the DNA TGTGCCTGGAGCCGGACTGCCCGGGAGTTCTACGAGCAGTACTTC. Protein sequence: CAWSRTAREFYEQYF.

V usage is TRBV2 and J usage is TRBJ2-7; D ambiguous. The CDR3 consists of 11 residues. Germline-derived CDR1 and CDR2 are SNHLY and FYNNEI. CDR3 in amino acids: CASAPVYEQYF. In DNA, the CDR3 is TGTGCGAGTGCCCCAGTTTACGAGCAGTACTTC. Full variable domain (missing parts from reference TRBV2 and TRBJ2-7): EPEVTQTPSHQVTQMGQEVILRCVPISNHLYFYWYRQILGQKVEFLVSFYNNEISEKSEIFDDQFSVERPDGSNFTLKIRSTKLEDSAMYFCASAPVYEQYFGPGTRLTVT.

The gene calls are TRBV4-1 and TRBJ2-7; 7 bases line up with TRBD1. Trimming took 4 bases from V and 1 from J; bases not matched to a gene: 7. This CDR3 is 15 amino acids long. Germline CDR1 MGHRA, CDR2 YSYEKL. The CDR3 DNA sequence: TGCGCCAGCAGCCCCGCGGACAGGTTGTCCTACGAGCAGTACTTC. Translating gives CASSPADRLSYEQYF.

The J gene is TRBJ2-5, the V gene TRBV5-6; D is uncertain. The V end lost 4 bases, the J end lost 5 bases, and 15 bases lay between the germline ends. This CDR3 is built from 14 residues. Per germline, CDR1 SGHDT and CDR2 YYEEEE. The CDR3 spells CASSPLRVHETQYF. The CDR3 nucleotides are TGTGCCAGCAGCCCCCTCCGGGTACATGAGACCCAGTACTTC.

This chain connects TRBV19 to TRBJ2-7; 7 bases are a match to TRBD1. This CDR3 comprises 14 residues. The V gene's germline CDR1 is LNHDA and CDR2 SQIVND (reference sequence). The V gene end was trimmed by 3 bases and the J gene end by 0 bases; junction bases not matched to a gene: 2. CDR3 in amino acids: CASSIRDSSYEQYF. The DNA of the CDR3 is TGTGCCAGTAGTATCCGGGACAGCTCCTACGAGCAGTACTTC.

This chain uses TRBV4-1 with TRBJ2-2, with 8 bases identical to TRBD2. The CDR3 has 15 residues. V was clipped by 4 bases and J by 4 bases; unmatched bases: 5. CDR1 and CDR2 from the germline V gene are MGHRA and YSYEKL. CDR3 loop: CASSLSGGRTGELFF. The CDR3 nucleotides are TGCGCCAGCAGCCTATCGGGAGGGCGCACCGGGGAGCTGTTTTTT.

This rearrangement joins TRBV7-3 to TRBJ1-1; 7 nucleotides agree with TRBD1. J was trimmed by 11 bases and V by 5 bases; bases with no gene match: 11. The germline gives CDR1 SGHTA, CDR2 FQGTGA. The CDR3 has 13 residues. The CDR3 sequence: CASSPAGDSVAFF. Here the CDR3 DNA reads TGTGCCAGCAGCCCCGCGGGGGACAGTGTGGCTTTCTTT.